This T cell receptor beta chain was identified during a study of cytomegalovirus exposure and HLA in healthy donors (dated 2017 in TCRdb). The study in broad terms: In an earlier analysis of fewer than 750 of the donors, 276 Gb of sequence data and 120 million or so unique TCR beta sequences from about 190 million T cells were reported. Around 330 gigabases of sequencing data and around 80 million unique TCR sequences made up an early release that covered 500 to 700 HLA-typed donors. The genetic ancestry cluster associated with self-reported Caucasian donors included 81% of the 350 to 500 genotyped donors. The study was designed to test whether signatures of past pathogen exposure could be identified by cataloging public T cell receptors. The study profiled the T cell repertoires of under 850 subjects by immunosequencing and related them to cytomegalovirus serostatus. Besides the first cohort of 550 to 750 subjects, a separate validation cohort made up of 90 to 150 different subjects was used. To predict cytomegalovirus infection status, the study brought together high-throughput TCR immunosequencing, statistical association of individual TCRs with disease status, and machine learning. To study patterns of TCR occurrence, a later analysis re-analyzed previously published TCR beta repertoires from 666 donors and added high-resolution HLA genotyping. Rather than drawing on any new phenotypic data, the later analysis identified candidate immune exposures from TCR beta sequences and the way those sequences occurred across donors. An earlier analysis of around 580 of the donors used high-throughput TCR beta sequencing to judge whether each TCR beta V gene segment behaved as functional or pseudogenic. Donor age, sex, ethnicity and CMV serostatus were compiled together with the repertoire data. In a later genetic analysis, genome-wide SNP genotypes for about 55% of the roughly 700 donors were used, and that subset was treated as a discovery cohort. Every discovery cohort repertoire had been produced on one sequencing platform. HLA typing covered class I and class II loci at four-digit resolution. Typing coverage differed by locus: A, B, C, DRB1 and DQB1 were typed in roughly 629-640 donors, DQA1 in approximately 520, DPA1 in 600 to 610, and DPB1 in 472. Because of strong linkage in the cohort, 4 to 6 DR-DQ haplotypes were treated as single units for association and clustering. Across about 380 genotyped donors of the cohort, an average of about 200,000 unique TCR beta nucleotide sequences per donor were sequenced, and roughly 17% of those sequences were non-productive.

The cohort comprised under 700 healthy bone marrow donors. At the time of sampling, all cohort members were nominally healthy, though unrecorded immune exposures were likely present. The donor tested CMV seropositive, placing the donor among the 289 seropositive members of the cohort. Every donor gave a peripheral blood sample, and the peripheral blood mononuclear cells from that sample were used for TCR beta sequencing. The Qiagen DNeasy Blood Extraction Kit was used to extract genomic DNA from the blood cell samples. Comment on this clone: This clone's antigen is unknown. Base qualities were left out, and no much larger clone turns up one base away.

Library preparation was by the immunoSEQ multiplex PCR assay. A mixture of 60 forward primers for TCR Vbeta segments and 13 reverse primers for TCR Jbeta segments was used in the multiplex PCR. Amplification of the CDR3 region of rearranged TCR beta genes was performed with a multiplex PCR assay on genomic DNA. Amplified TCR beta libraries were sequenced as 87-base-pair reads on the Illumina HiSeq System. Turning to the authors' computational methods: A later analysis counted tens of millions of unique TCR beta chains across the 670 or so repertoires, and some 12 million of these chains were shared by at least two donors. To remove PCR and sequencing errors, raw reads were error-corrected and collapsed into unique sequences using a nearest-neighbor algorithm that merged closely related sequences. To assign V, D and J gene segments, CDR3 sequences were aligned to IMGT reference sequences. For a sequence to be retained, a match of at least six nucleotides to both a V gene segment and a J gene segment was required. Rearrangements were classified as productive when the CDR3 lacked stop codons and remained in frame with V and J, and all other rearrangements were classified as non-productive. CDR3 was defined according to IMGT convention as the region running from the second conserved V-encoded cysteine to the conserved J-encoded phenylalanine. Sequences without an unambiguous match to a single V gene segment were excluded from the earlier analysis of a few hundred of the donors. An earlier analysis of roughly 590 of the donors called V segments functional above 56.7% productive rearrangements and segregating when the between-donor standard deviation exceeded 5%. A statistical classification framework was built for diagnosing cytomegalovirus status from the catalog of TCR beta chain sequences. In a later analysis, V and J genes were assigned by comparing TCR nucleotide sequences against IMGT/GENE-DB human TR gene sequences. A later analysis assigned CDR3 sequences and most-parsimonious VDJ recombination scenarios with the TCRdist pipeline. In a later analysis, every TCR beta chain was defined by the combination of its CDR3 amino acid sequence and its V-gene family, and reads without a unique V-gene family were dropped. As a way to deal with suspected cross-contamination and a sequencing artifact, a later analysis dropped nearly 600 nucleotide sequences that were highly shared and had low generation probability. In a later analysis, a clonal expansion index was calculated for each public chain from normalized within-repertoire ranks of inferred template counts. In a later analysis, generation probabilities were computed with a VDJ recombination model fitted to out-of-frame rearrangements, and the resulting probabilities were checked against IGoR. A later analysis scored TCR-TCR, TCR-HLA and TCR-CMV co-occurrence with hypergeometric tests, applying a repertoire-size bias correction to TCR pairs. False discovery rates were estimated in a later analysis by permuting HLA or CMV assignments 20 times. In a later analysis, co-occurring TCRs were grouped using DBSCAN, and TCRdist sequence similarity was added for clustering within HLA-allele-positive subsets. Repertoires with fewer than 30,000 or more than 120,000 public chains, plus five repertoires with anomalous nucleotide sharing, were excluded from co-occurrence clustering. In TCRdb, the immuneACCESS table is reduced to in-frame sequences with V and J assigned. These tables do not hold every clone; where another copy was compared, an unresolved V gene accounts for under half, and the others remain unexplained. The DNA gave D and trimming, while V, J and clone size come from that table. Across this sample there are about 120,000 clones, with 70% to 80% seen only once. The top ten constitute roughly an eighth of the sample.

Counted from cysteine to phenylalanine, this CDR3 has 13 amino acids. The only DNA kept is the CDR3, 39 bases in frame from the first base. Cut back by 0 bases and 8 bases, the V and J ends lie 10 bases apart. The CDR1 and CDR2 encoded by the germline V gene are MGHRA and YSYEKL. Points the paper makes about the study in general: Because some donors lacked HLA typing at each locus, the association tests relied only on the typed subset. In the study, around 150 TCR beta chains were listed as associated with cytomegalovirus. Approximately 18 rarely observed V segments, including chromosome 9 orphons, were excluded from the earlier analysis of 550 to 700 of the donors because counts were too low. Some IMGT-functional V segments, including TRBV6-2 and TRBV6-3, could not be distinguished by the 87-base-pair reads and were therefore excluded. A later genetic analysis associated a missense DCLRE1C variant with V-gene and J-gene trimming of TCR beta chains, and an independent cohort replicated the association. A later analysis found that HLA-associated TCR beta chains were more clonally expanded and had lower generation probabilities than equally common non-associated chains. This cohort had only TCR beta chains sequenced, and the lack of alpha or paired-chain data limited which features could be detected. In an earlier analysis of around 600 of the donors, most TCR beta V segments were observed in productive rearrangements about 90% or about 30% of the time, broadly matching IMGT annotations. A further reported finding was that TCR beta sequences accurately predicted the HLA-A and HLA-B alleles for most subjects in the first cohort. In both the original and validation cohorts, the classifier was reported to diagnose cytomegalovirus status with high specificity and sensitivity. In a later analysis, 16,951 TCR beta sequences were associated with specific HLA alleles at a false discovery rate of 0.05. The authors suggested that the approach could potentially be generalized to other disease states and immunological phenotypes. A group of highly shared sequence variants was considered likely to be a technical artifact of the sequencing pipeline. According to a later analysis, TCR association rates differed among HLA loci, with DRB1 alleles showing the most associated TCRs and HLA-C alleles showing the fewest. In a later analysis, several top co-occurrence clusters were reported to appear linked to parvovirus B19, influenza, CMV and Epstein-Barr virus. The only immune exposure information available for the cohort was CMV serostatus. Assigning TCR associations to individual alleles was difficult when HLA alleles, especially DR and DQ, strongly co-occurred. The presence/absence analyses assumed that sequencing depth was roughly uniform across donors, and that assumption may not be true. A later analysis found that most CMV-associated TCR beta chains appeared HLA-restricted, with HLA associations seemingly driven largely by CMV exposure. Compared with the 666-donor mean, donors in an Asian-associated ancestry cluster had fewer N-insertions in productive TCRs, according to a later genetic analysis. A few of the identified cytomegalovirus-associated TCR beta chains were confirmed in vitro to be specific for cytomegalovirus antigens. Across donors, most TCR sequences were observed very rarely, whereas some public TCRs were present in many individuals. Linkage disequilibrium might explain the correlated functional status among segregating V segments, but an unknown experimental factor could not be ruled out.

This clonotype was obtained from a woman aged 40 to 50 in good health and CMV-seropositive. The chain is assembled from TRBV4-1 and TRBJ1-2; there is no confident call for the D gene. Sequencing was performed on PBMCs. The DNA sequence is TGCGCCAGCAGCCAAGATCCAGGTTGGGGCTACACCTTC. Its protein product is CASSQDPGWGYTF.